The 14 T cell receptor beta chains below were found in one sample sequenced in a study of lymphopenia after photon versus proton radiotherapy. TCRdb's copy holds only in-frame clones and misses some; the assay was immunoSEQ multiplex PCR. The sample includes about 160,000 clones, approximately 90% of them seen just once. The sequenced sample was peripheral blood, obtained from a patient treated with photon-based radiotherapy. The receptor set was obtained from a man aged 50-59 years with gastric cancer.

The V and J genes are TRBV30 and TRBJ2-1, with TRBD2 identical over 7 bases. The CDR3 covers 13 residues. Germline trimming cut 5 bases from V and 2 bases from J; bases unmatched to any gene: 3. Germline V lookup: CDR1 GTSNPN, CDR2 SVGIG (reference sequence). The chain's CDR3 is CAWASGPYNEQFF. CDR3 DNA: TGTGCCTGGGCTAGCGGTCCCTACAATGAGCAGTTCTTC.

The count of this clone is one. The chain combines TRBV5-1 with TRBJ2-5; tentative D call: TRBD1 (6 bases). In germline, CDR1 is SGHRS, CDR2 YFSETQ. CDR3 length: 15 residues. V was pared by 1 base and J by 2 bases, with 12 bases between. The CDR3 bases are TGCGCCAGCAGCTTGTTGGGGGCAAAACAAGAGACCCAGTACTTC. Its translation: CASSLLGAKQETQYF.

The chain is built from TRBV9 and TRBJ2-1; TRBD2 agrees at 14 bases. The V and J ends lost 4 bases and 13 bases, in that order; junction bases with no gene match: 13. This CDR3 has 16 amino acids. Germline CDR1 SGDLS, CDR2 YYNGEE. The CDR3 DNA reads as TGTGCCAGCAGCCTCGGGACTAGCGGGGGATTGGTTAGACAGTTCTTC. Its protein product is CASSLGTSGGLVRQFF.

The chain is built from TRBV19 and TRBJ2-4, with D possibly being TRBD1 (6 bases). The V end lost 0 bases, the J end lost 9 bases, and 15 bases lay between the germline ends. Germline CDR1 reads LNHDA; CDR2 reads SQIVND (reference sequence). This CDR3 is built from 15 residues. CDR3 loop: CASSIDRDTRTIQYF. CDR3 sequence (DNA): TGTGCCAGTAGTATAGACCGGGACACCCGAACCATTCAGTACTTC.

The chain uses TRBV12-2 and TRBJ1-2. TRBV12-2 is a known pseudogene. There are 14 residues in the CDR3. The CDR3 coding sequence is TGTGCAAGTCGCTTATCACCCGGGGTCTATGGCTACACCTTC. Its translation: CASRLSPGVYGYTF.

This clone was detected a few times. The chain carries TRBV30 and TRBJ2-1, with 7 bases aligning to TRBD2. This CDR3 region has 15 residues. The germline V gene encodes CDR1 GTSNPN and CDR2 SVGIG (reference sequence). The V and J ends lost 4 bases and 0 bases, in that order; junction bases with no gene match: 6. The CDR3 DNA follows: TGTGCCTGGACCCGGGGGACTAACTCCTACAATGAGCAGTTCTTC. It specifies CAWTRGTNSYNEQFF.

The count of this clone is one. The chain's CDR3 is CASRTTSGGDTQYF. In DNA form, the CDR3 reads TGTGCCAGCAGGACTACCTCGGGGGGGGATACGCAGTATTTT. This chain uses TRBV6-6 with TRBJ2-3; 8 bases align to TRBD2. The germline CDR1 and CDR2 sequences are MNHNY and SVGAGI (reference sequence). The CDR3 is 14 residues long. V trimming: 6 bases; J trimming: 6 bases; junction bases outside the gene matches: 8.

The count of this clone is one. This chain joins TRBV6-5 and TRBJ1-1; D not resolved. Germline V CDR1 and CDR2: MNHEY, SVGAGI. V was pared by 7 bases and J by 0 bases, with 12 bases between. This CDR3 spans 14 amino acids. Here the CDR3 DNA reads TGTGCCAGCAATTCACAGACCCTGAACACTGAAGCTTTCTTT. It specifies CASNSQTLNTEAFF.

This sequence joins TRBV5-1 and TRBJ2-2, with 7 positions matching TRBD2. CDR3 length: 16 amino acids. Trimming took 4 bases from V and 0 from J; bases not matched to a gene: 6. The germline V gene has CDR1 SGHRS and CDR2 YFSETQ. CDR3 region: CASSAKGTTNTGELFF. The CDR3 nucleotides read TGCGCCAGCAGCGCCAAAGGGACTACGAACACCGGGGAGCTGTTTTTT.

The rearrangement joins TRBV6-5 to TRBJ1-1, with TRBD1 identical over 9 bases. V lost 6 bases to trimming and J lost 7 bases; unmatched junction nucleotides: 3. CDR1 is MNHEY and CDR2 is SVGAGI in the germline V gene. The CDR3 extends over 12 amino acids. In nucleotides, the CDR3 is TGTGCCAGCAGCCAGGGACAGGGTGAAGCTTTCTTT. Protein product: CASSQGQGEAFF.

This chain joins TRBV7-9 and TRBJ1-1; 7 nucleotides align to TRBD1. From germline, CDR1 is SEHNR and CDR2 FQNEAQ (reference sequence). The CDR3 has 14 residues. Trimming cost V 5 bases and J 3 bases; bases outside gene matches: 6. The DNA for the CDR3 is TGTGCCAGCAGCCCGGCAGGGGGAGACACTGAAGCTTTCTTT. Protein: CASSPAGGDTEAFF. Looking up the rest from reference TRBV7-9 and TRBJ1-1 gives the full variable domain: DTGVSQNPRHKITKRGQNVTFRCDPISEHNRLYWYRQTLGQGPEFLTYFQNEAQLEKSRLLSDRFSAERPKGSFSTLEIQRTEQGDSAMYLCASSPAGGDTEAFFGQGTRLTVV.

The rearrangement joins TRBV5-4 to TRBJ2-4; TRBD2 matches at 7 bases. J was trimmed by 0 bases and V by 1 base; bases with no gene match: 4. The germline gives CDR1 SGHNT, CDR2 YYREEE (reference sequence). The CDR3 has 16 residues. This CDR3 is CASSLSREVAKNIQYF. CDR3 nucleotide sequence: TGTGCCAGCAGCTTGAGTCGGGAGGTAGCCAAAAACATTCAGTACTTC.

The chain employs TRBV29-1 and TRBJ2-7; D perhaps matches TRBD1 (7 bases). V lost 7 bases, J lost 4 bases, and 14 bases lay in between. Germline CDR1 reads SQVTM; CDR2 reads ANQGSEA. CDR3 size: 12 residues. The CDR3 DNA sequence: TGCAGCGCTCGGGACAGCGGGTACGAGCAGTACTTC. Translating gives CSARDSGYEQYF.

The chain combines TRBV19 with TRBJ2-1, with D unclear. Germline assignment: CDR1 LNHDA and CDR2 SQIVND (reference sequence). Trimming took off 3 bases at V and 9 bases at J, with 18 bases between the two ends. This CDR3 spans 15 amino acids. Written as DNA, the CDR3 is TGTGCCAGTAGTATTGGAACAGCCCTTCGGGTTGAGCAGTTCTTC. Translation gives CASSIGTALRVEQFF.